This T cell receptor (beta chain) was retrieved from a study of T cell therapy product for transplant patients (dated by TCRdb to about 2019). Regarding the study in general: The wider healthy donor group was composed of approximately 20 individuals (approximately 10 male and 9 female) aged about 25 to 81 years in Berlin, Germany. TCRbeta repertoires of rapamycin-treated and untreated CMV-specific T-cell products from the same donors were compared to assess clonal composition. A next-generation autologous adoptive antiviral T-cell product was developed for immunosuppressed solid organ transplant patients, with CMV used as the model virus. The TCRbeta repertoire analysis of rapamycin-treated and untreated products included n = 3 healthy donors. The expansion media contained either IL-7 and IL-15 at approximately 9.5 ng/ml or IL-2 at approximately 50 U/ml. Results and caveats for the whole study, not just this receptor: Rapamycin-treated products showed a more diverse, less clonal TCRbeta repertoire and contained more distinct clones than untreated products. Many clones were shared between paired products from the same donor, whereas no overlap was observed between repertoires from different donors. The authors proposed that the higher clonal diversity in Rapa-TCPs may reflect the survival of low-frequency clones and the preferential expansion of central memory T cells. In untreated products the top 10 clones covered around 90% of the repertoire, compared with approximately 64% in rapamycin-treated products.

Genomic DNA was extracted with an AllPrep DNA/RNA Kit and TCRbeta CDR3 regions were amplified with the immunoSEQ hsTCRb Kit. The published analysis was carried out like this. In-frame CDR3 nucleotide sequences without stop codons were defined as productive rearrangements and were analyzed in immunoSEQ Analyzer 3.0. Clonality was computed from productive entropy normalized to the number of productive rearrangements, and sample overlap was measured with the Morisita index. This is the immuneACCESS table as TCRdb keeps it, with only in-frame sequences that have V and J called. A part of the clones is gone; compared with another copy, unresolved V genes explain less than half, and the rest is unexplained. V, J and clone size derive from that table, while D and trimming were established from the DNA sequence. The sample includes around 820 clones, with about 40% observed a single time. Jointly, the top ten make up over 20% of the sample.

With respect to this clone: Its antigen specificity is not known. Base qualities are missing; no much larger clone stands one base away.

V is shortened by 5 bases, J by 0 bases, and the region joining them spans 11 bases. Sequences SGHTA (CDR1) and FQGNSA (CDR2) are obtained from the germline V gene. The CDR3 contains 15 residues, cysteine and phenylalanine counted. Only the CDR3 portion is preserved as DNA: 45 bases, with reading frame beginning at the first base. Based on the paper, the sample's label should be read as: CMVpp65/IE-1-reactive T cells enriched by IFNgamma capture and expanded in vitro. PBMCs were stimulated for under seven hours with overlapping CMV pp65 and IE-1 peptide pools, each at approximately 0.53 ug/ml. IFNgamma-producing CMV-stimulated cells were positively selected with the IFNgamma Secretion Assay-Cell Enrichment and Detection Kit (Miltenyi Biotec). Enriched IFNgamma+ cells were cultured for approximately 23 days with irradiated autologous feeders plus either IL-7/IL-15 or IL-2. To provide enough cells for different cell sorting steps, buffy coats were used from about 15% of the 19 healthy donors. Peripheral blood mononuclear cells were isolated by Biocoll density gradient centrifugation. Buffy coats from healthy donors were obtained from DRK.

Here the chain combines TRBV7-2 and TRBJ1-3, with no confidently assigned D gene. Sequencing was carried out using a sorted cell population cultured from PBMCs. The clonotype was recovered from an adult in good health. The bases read TGTGCCAGCAGCCACGAGGCGGTCTCTGGAAACACCATATATTTT. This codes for CASSHEAVSGNTIYF.